This T cell receptor (beta chain) was found in a study of T cell repertoires in cytomegalovirus infection (dated by TCRdb to between 2019 and 2020). In terms of the full investigation: Because public TCR beta signatures pointed to carriage of CMV infection together with the matching HLA type, the HLA type of each donor mattered for the analysis.

The data were produced on an Illumina HiSeq 1500. TCRdb's own reprocessing of the public reads used fastp at Q25 and MiXCR and kept productive beta chains. Entries that share a CDR3 protein sequence are merged under the most common genes and DNA. Here the sample has 210,000 or so distinct CDR3 sequences; approximately 7% occur a single time. Under 7.5% of the sample goes to the ten largest clones. As encoded in the germline V gene, CDR1 is SGHTA while CDR2 is FQGNSA. The CDR3 spans 15 residues, from the cysteine through the phenylalanine. The kept DNA is CDR3 alone, 45 bases in frame from the first base. Deletion took 8 bases off V and 3 bases off J, with a span of 14 bases between the germline ends. This clonotype was detected many times. Its antigen remains undetermined. Base qualities are not recorded, but no much larger clone differs from it by a single base. Overall results and qualifications from the work: The ex vivo response was dominated by HLA-C-restricted CMV-specific TCR beta clonotypes, which also provided the single most frequent clonotype in two of eight donors. In both this cohort and an independent roughly 350-donor cohort, the cumulative frequency of public TCR beta family members distinguished carriers of CMV infection plus the relevant HLA type.

Recombination connected TRBV7-2 to TRBJ2-6, and the D gene may be TRBD1, 6 bases matching. The source of this sequence is a human donor in good health (CMV status not recorded). Some clones in this sample may be carry-over from other donors' samples. Sequenced sample: PBMCs. The CDR3 loop reads CASEPQGGGANVLTF. The DNA is TGTGCCAGCGAGCCACAGGGTGGTGGGGCCAACGTCCTGACTTTC. The variable domain in full, with residues beyond the CDR3 obtained from the reference TRBV7-2 and TRBJ2-6 genes, is GAGVSQSPSNKVTEKGKDVELRCDPISGHTALYWYRQSLGQGLEFLIYFQGNSAPDKSGLPSDRFSAERTGGSVSTLTIQRTQQEDSAVYLCASEPQGGGANVLTFGAGSRLTVL.